This entry describes one T cell receptor beta chain. Which antigen it targets is not known. One base away there is no much larger clone; base qualities are not given. Preparation of the library involved the immunoSEQ multiplex PCR assay. RNA was extracted from all samples and reverse transcribed into cDNA, which served as template for TCR sequencing. SuperScript III was used to make first-strand cDNA, primed with a 2:1 mix of oligo-dT and random hexamers. A synthetic immune receptor repertoire was used to gauge amplification bias, and whatever bias remained was removed computationally. As for the original processing: Raw reads were preprocessed for error removal, and CDR3 was defined according to IMGT conventions as running from the conserved cysteine to phenylalanine. Clonality was computed by normalizing Shannon entropy by log2 of the number of productive unique TCRs and subtracting the result from 1. Whether scalp clones were CD4 or CD8 was inferred by matching scalp TCRbeta sequences against CD4 and CD8 repertoires sorted from blood. TCRdb provides this immuneACCESS table in a form limited to in-frame rearrangements. Some clones are lacking; in checked studies, under half of them reflect an unresolved V gene, and why the rest are absent is not known. V and J calls and clone size are those listed in that table; D and trimming were worked out from the DNA. Within this sample are 120,000 or so clones, with about 50% of them counted one time only. Roughly a tenth of the sample goes to the ten largest clones.

The data belong to a study of CD8+ T cells in alopecia areata (dated 2018 in TCRdb). Looking at the study overall: To study T cell clonal expansion in alopecia areata, the researchers applied high-throughput TCRbeta sequencing to both the C3H/HeJ mouse model and human patients. On the human side, TCRbeta sequencing was run on scalp tissue and on sorted CD4+ and CD8+ peripheral blood T cells from healthy controls and from alopecia areata patients with either patchy or totalis/universalis disease. Clonality in the scalp was compared among normal scalp (n=4), patchy alopecia areata scalp (n=8), and alopecia totalis/universalis scalp (n=8). RNA was obtained with the PAXgene miRNA kit for fixed scalp, the miRNeasy kit for PBMCs, and the RNeasy kit for mouse skin. TCRbeta CDR3 regions were amplified by immunoSEQ multiplex PCR using 35 Vbeta forward and 13 Jbeta reverse primers. Findings and caveats that apply to the study as a whole: Shared TCR sequences between patients were less evident than in mice, which may be partly attributable to HLA diversity in the patient population. Lesional scalp, especially in alopecia totalis/universalis, showed higher clonality and more expanded CD8+ clones than normal scalp, suggesting antigenic drive. Unlike mouse skin, which is dominated by gammadelta T cells, normal human skin has resident alphabeta T cells that are also sequenced, and this complicates analysis of the scalp TCR repertoire.

V and J lose 5 bases and 0 bases, and a span of 5 bases separates them. The germline V gene provides CDR1 SGHTA and CDR2 FQGNSA. Measured from the cysteine to the phenylalanine, the CDR3 is 12 residues long. Left in the record is the CDR3 DNA by itself, 36 bases read in frame from the first base. Lesional scalp punch biopsies and peripheral blood were collected from alopecia areata patients. PBMCs were isolated by density centrifugation and stained for CD3, CD4 and CD8, after which CD4+ and CD8+ T cells were sorted on a FACSAria. The untreated alopecia areata patients were recruited through a multicenter biomarker study. In 4 to 6 patients from the biomarker study, blood CD8+ T cells were sorted further into NKG2D-low and NKG2D-high fractions.

The sample consisted of NKG2D-low CD8+ T cells sorted from blood. The cell subset or site label, as the study defines it: sorted CD8+ NKG2D-low blood T cells. The V gene is TRBV7-2 and the J gene is TRBJ2-7; the D gene remains uncertain. The clonotype comes from a human donor with alopecia areata. CDR3 protein: CASSPPSYEQYF. The nucleotides read TGTGCCAGCAGCCCGCCCTCCTACGAGCAGTACTTC. Reference TRBV7-2 and TRBJ2-7 proteins supply the regions before and after the CDR3; the full variable domain is: GAGVSQSPSNKVTEKGKDVELRCDPISGHTALYWYRQSLGQGLEFLIYFQGNSAPDKSGLPSDRFSAERTGGSVSTLTIQRTQQEDSAVYLCASSPPSYEQYFGPGTRLTVT.